What follows are 21 T cell receptor beta chains derived from one specimen sequenced in a study of human T cells and chemical hapten exposure. TCRdb processed the RACE reads anew with MiXCR; each CDR3 protein has one entry. The sample carries some 93,000 distinct CDR3 sequences, just under 9% recorded once. Regarding time point: healthy volunteer bleed at 2 weeks. Extraction of total RNA was performed on unfractionated whole blood. Sequenced: whole blood. These receptors were taken from a female donor in good health. Some clones in this sample may be carry-over from other donors' samples.

The chain combines TRBV12-3 or TRBV12-4 with TRBJ2-1; D unresolved. CDR3 size: 15 residues. Trimming left V 1 base short and J 5 bases short, with 12 bases between. The CDR3: CASSLGRTANNEQFF. The CDR3 DNA reads as TGTGCCAGCAGTTTAGGGCGTACCGCAAACAATGAGCAGTTCTTC.

This clonotype was seen repeatedly, ten times or more. The CDR3 sequence is CASSQDISYGYTF. The CDR3 DNA is TGTGCCAGCAGCCAAGACATTTCCTATGGCTACACCTTC. This rearrangement joins TRBV5-6 to TRBJ1-2; D not resolved. The CDR3 runs 13 residues. V was trimmed by 4 bases and J by 4 bases, leaving 11 bases between them. Germline V gene data show CDR1 as SGHDT and CDR2 as YYEEEE.

The rearrangement uses TRBV9 and TRBJ1-6, with 11 bases aligning to TRBD1. The V and J ends lost 3 bases and 10 bases, in that order; junction bases with no gene match: 6. Germline-derived CDR1 and CDR2 are SGDLS and YYNGEE. The CDR3 is 15 residues long. CDR3 sequence: CASSGGQGEISPLHF. CDR3 nucleotides: TGTGCCAGCAGCGGGGGACAGGGGGAAATCTCACCCCTCCACTTT.

The chain links TRBV29-1 to TRBJ1-5; 8 positions match TRBD1. Germline assignment: CDR1 SQVTM and CDR2 ANQGSEA. The CDR3 is 15 residues long. The V gene end was trimmed by 6 bases and the J gene end by 3 bases; junction bases not matched to a gene: 10. CDR3 in DNA: TGCAGCGTCGAGCTCGGGACAGGTCTCAATCAGCCCCAGCATTTT. This translates into CSVELGTGLNQPQHF.

This clonotype was observed at least ten times. The J gene is TRBJ2-5, the V gene TRBV7-9, with TRBD2 as a possible D gene (5 bases). Per germline, CDR1 SEHNR and CDR2 FQNEAQ (reference sequence). V was trimmed by 1 base and J by 1 base, leaving 16 bases between them. CDR3 length equals 17 residues. CDR3 DNA sequence: TGTGCCAGCAGCTTAGGGGCCCTCAGCGGAATCCAAGAGACCCAGTACTTC. Translating gives CASSLGALSGIQETQYF.

This clonotype was observed at least ten times. The chain joins TRBV6-5 to TRBJ2-6; D is unclear. The V end lost 5 bases, the J end lost 0 bases, and 8 bases lay between the germline ends. The CDR3 has 15 residues. Germline lookup yields CDR1 MNHEY and CDR2 SVGAGI. The CDR3 sequence: CASSAESSGANVLTF. In DNA form, the CDR3 reads TGTGCCAGCAGTGCAGAGAGCTCTGGGGCCAACGTCCTGACTTTC.

This clonotype was recorded many times. V and J are TRBV7-9 and TRBJ2-6, with D uncertain. The CDR3 is 16 amino acids. Trimming cost V 1 base and J 2 bases, with 9 bases left between them. The germline CDR1 and CDR2 sequences are SEHNR and FQNEAQ (reference sequence). The DNA of the CDR3 is TGTGCCAGCAGCTTAGGTGTAGGCACTGGGGCCAACGTCCTGACTTTC. It codes for CASSLGVGTGANVLTF. The full variable domain, its missing parts supplied by reference TRBV7-9 and TRBJ2-6, is DTGVSQNPRHKITKRGQNVTFRCDPISEHNRLYWYRQTLGQGPEFLTYFQNEAQLEKSRLLSDRFSAERPKGSFSTLEIQRTEQGDSAMYLCASSLGVGTGANVLTFGAGSRLTVL.

This clonotype came up many times. Here the CDR3 reads CSVDAGPNGQYF. DNA for the CDR3: TGCAGCGTTGATGCGGGGCCCAACGGGCAGTACTTC. This chain uses TRBV29-1 with TRBJ2-7; maybe TRBD2 (6 bases). Germline loops: CDR1 SQVTM, CDR2 ANQGSEA. With 3 bases removed from V and 9 bases from J, the gap between germline ends came to 15 bases. The CDR3 covers 12 residues.

This clonotype was detected a few times. This chain connects TRBV6-1 to TRBJ2-3, with a possible D match to TRBD1 (5 bases). This CDR3 comprises 15 residues. Per the germline V gene, CDR1 is MNHNS and CDR2 is SASEGT. V lost 6 bases and J lost 0, with 13 bases in between. As DNA, the CDR3 is TGTGCCAGCAGGGACAACGAGGATAGCACAGATACGCAGTATTTT. Translating gives CASRDNEDSTDTQYF.

This chain uses TRBV12-3 or TRBV12-4 with TRBJ2-7, with 9 positions matching TRBD1. CDR3 length: 14 amino acids. J was trimmed by 2 bases and V by 4 bases; bases with no gene match: 3. The CDR3 sequence is CASSWTGVTYEQYF. The CDR3 nucleotides are TGTGCCAGCAGTTGGACAGGGGTAACCTACGAGCAGTACTTC.

This clonotype turned up a few times. The V gene is TRBV7-2, the J gene TRBJ2-7; D is perhaps TRBD2 (5 bases). V lost 3 bases, J lost 3 bases, and 12 bases lay in between. The CDR3 spans 14 residues. The germline gives CDR1 SGHTA, CDR2 FQGNSA. The CDR3 loop is CASSLRDRDYEQYF. CDR3 bases: TGTGCCAGCAGCTTGAGAGACCGGGACTACGAGCAGTACTTC.

This clonotype has more than one count but fewer than ten. For the CDR3, the DNA is TGTGCCAGCAGCTTGGCGGGAGGCTTGGGGAATGAGCAGTTCTTC. This sequence encodes CASSLAGGLGNEQFF. This chain joins TRBV5-4 and TRBJ2-1; 7 nucleotides match TRBD2. Unmatched junction bases numbered 7, after V lost 0 bases and J lost 7 bases. The CDR3 contains 15 residues. Germline CDR1 is SGHNT and CDR2 is YYREEE (reference sequence). The whole variable domain, filled in from reference TRBV5-4 and TRBJ2-1, reads ETGVTQSPTHLIKTRGQQVTLRCSSQSGHNTVSWYQQALGQGPQFIFQYYREEENGRGNFPPRFSGLQFPNYSSELNVNALELDDSALYLCASSLAGGLGNEQFFGPGTRLTVL.

This clonotype has just a few counts. V usage is TRBV7-7 and J usage is TRBJ2-1, with D possibly matching TRBD1 (5 bases). CDR1 SSHAT and CDR2 FNYEAQ come from the germline V gene (reference sequence). Trimming took off 2 bases at V and 5 bases at J, with 10 bases between the two ends. The CDR3 extends over 14 amino acids. CDR3: CASSLRGWDNEQFF. The CDR3 DNA reads TGTGCCAGCAGCTTAAGGGGCTGGGACAATGAGCAGTTCTTC.

This clonotype showed up many times. The chain joins TRBV7-2 to TRBJ2-3; TRBD2 agrees at 14 bases. V lost 0 bases and J lost 4; bases outside the gene matches: 9. The V gene's germline CDR1 is SGHTA and CDR2 FQGNSA. This CDR3 has 19 residues. CDR3 coding DNA: TGTGCCAGCAGCTTAGCAGTCTGGACTAGCGGGAGGATGGCAGATACGCAGTATTTT. It specifies CASSLAVWTSGRMADTQYF.

This clonotype was seen only a few times. This sequence joins TRBV18 and TRBJ1-1; no reliable D call. The CDR3 has 15 amino acids. The V gene's germline CDR1 is KGHSH and CDR2 LQKENI. V was pared by 3 bases and J by 1 base, with 12 bases between. The chain's CDR3 is CASSPTGVKNTEAFF. As DNA, the CDR3 is TGTGCCAGCTCACCCACTGGGGTGAAGAACACTGAAGCTTTCTTT.

This clonotype has at least ten counts. The CDR3 reads CASSYYSSSQETQYF. The CDR3 DNA sequence: TGTGCCAGCAGTTATTACTCTAGTTCCCAAGAGACCCAGTACTTC. The chain links TRBV6-5 to TRBJ2-5; D is ambiguous. Deletions cut 3 bases from V and 1 base from J, with 12 bases between. Germline loops: CDR1 MNHEY, CDR2 SVGAGI. The CDR3 is 15 residues long.

In this sample, this clonotype turned up many times. V usage is TRBV27 and J usage is TRBJ2-5, with 10 bases fitting TRBD2. With V trimmed by 5 bases and J by 4 bases, 10 bases remained unmatched. This CDR3 spans 16 amino acids. Germline CDR1 is MNHEY and CDR2 is SMNVEV (reference sequence). The CDR3, as DNA: TGTGCCAGCAGTGCCTGGCCCTCTAGCGGGAGAGAGACCCAGTACTTC. Its protein is CASSAWPSSGRETQYF.

The rearrangement uses TRBV3-1 and TRBJ2-2, with 11 bases fitting TRBD1. Germline CDR1 and CDR2: LGHDT and YNNKEL (reference sequence). The CDR3 covers 19 residues. Trimming took 2 bases from V and 7 from J; bases not matched to a gene: 15. Written as DNA, the CDR3 is TGTGCCAGCAGCCAAACAAGGACAGGGGGCGCATTAGGTGACGGGGAGCTGTTTTTT. Protein sequence: CASSQTRTGGALGDGELFF.

This clonotype was detected a few times. This chain joins TRBV5-1 and TRBJ1-2; a possible D gene is TRBD1 (5 bases). Germline V gives CDR1 SGHRS, CDR2 YFSETQ. Deletions cut 0 bases from V and 6 bases from J, with 12 bases between. CDR3 length: 14 residues. CDR3 sequence: CASSLATSGNGYTF. The CDR3 nucleotides are TGCGCCAGCAGCTTGGCCACGTCAGGGAATGGCTACACCTTC.

This clonotype appeared many times. V and J are TRBV2 and TRBJ2-5; D might be TRBD2 (7 bases). Trimming removed 8 bases from V and 2 bases from J, with 18 bases in between. The CDR3 consists of 15 residues. CDR1 is SNHLY and CDR2 is FYNNEI in the germline V gene. CDR3 bases: TGTGCCAGCTACATTTTCGGGGGGCCTCAAGAGACCCAGTACTTC. Encoded protein: CASYIFGGPQETQYF. The full variable domain, with the rest looked up from reference TRBV2 and TRBJ2-5, is EPEVTQTPSHQVTQMGQEVILRCVPISNHLYFYWYRQILGQKVEFLVSFYNNEISEKSEIFDDQFSVERPDGSNFTLKIRSTKLEDSAMYFCASYIFGGPQETQYFGPGTRLLVL.

This clonotype was recorded at least ten times. CDR3 in amino acids: CASSPWDTLSSYEQYF. The CDR3 DNA is TGTGCCAGCAGCCCCTGGGACACCTTGAGCTCCTACGAGCAGTACTTC. This chain joins TRBV7-2 and TRBJ2-7, with D perhaps TRBD1 (6 bases). The CDR3 runs 16 residues. The germline CDR1 and CDR2 sequences are SGHTA and FQGNSA. Trimming left V 5 bases short and J 0 bases short, with 17 bases between.